This T cell receptor (beta chain) originates from a study of T cells in Graves' hyperthyroidism and ophthalmopathy. The study's findings and limits: The model predicted ophthalmopathy a median around 6 months before onset. Appearing also in blood were most of the thyroid clonotypes expanded above 0.001.

In this sample, this clonotype turned up many times. Its antigen is currently unknown. The ends were cut back, 0 bases at V and 8 bases at J, with 14 bases in the middle. Germline lookup yields CDR1 KGHSH and CDR2 LQKENI. This CDR3 is built from 16 residues. Graves' hyperthyroidism showing no ophthalmopathy progression within 18 months was considered stable. Authors of the study amplified TCR beta CDR3 regions from RNA transcripts. First-round RT-PCR with HTBI primers amplified the TCR CDR3 region. One entry per CDR3 protein results from TCRdb running MiXCR on the multiplex PCR reads. Of hundreds of thousands of distinct CDR3 sequences listed, approximately 14% are singletons.

The sequenced material came from blood. This clonotype originated in a woman under 30 with Graves' hyperthyroidism. The V gene is TRBV18, the J gene TRBJ1-6; no reliable D call. CDR3 amino acids: CASSPPENSFYSPLHF. CDR3 coding DNA: TGTGCCAGCTCACCACCGGAAAACAGCTTTTATTCACCCCTCCACTTT.